This record covers a single TCR beta chain. A single count supports this clone. Its recognized antigen is unknown. No base quality values were provided; no much bigger clone lies one nucleotide off. The library was generated by the immunoSEQ multiplex PCR assay. For the multiplex PCR, a mixture combining 60 forward primers for TCR Vbeta segments and 13 reverse primers for TCR Jbeta segments was used. A multiplex PCR assay on genomic DNA amplified the CDR3 region of rearranged TCR beta genes. On the Illumina HiSeq System, the amplified TCR beta libraries were sequenced as 87-base-pair reads. In the original analysis: A later analysis counted some 80 million unique TCR beta chains across the 666 repertoires, and around 9.9 million of these chains were shared by at least two donors. Raw reads were error-corrected and collapsed into unique sequences with a nearest-neighbor algorithm that merged closely related sequences to remove PCR and sequencing errors. CDR3 sequences were aligned to IMGT reference sequences to assign V, D and J gene segments. Each retained sequence needed at least a six-nucleotide match to both a V gene segment and a J gene segment. A rearrangement was called productive if the CDR3 had no stop codons and remained in frame with V and J, and every other rearrangement was called non-productive. CDR3 was defined by IMGT convention, running from the second conserved V-encoded cysteine to the conserved J-encoded phenylalanine. The earlier analysis of roughly 590 of the donors excluded any sequence lacking an unambiguous match to a single V gene segment. In an earlier analysis of roughly 500 of the donors, V segments were called functional above 56.7% productive rearrangements and were called segregating when the between-donor standard deviation exceeded 5%. A statistical classification framework was built to diagnose cytomegalovirus status from the catalog of TCR beta chain sequences. In a later analysis, TCR nucleotide sequences were compared against IMGT/GENE-DB human TR gene sequences so that V and J genes could be assigned. A later analysis assigned CDR3 sequences and most-parsimonious VDJ recombination scenarios with the TCRdist pipeline. In a later analysis, each TCR beta chain was defined by its CDR3 amino acid sequence together with its V-gene family, and reads without a unique V-gene family were excluded. To address suspected cross-contamination and a sequencing artifact, a later analysis removed a few hundred highly shared, low-generation-probability nucleotide sequences. A later analysis calculated a clonal expansion index for each public chain from normalized within-repertoire ranks of inferred template counts. In a later analysis, generation probabilities were computed using a VDJ recombination model fitted to out-of-frame rearrangements, and the results were checked against IGoR. In a later analysis, TCR-TCR, TCR-HLA and TCR-CMV co-occurrence was scored with hypergeometric tests, and a repertoire-size bias correction was applied to TCR pairs. To estimate false discovery rates, a later analysis permuted the HLA or CMV assignments 20 times. In a later analysis, co-occurring TCRs were grouped using DBSCAN, and TCRdist sequence similarity was added for clustering within HLA-allele-positive subsets. For co-occurrence clustering, repertoires with fewer than 30,000 or more than 120,000 public chains were excluded, along with four to six repertoires with anomalous nucleotide sharing. The table comes from immuneACCESS by way of TCRdb, which keeps in-frame sequences with V and J called. Part of the clones is missing from these tables; in studies checked, under half for an unresolved V gene and the rest for unknown reasons. That table gives V, J and clone size, and the DNA gave D and trimming. The sample table shows 120,000 to 150,000 clones, and around 83% are seen once. The biggest ten clones account for around 4.5% of the sample.

The cohort comprised some 700 healthy bone marrow donors. At the time of sampling, every cohort member was nominally healthy, though immune exposures that went unrecorded were likely present. The donor was CMV seropositive and was included in the group of some 290 seropositive cohort members. A peripheral blood sample was provided by each donor, and peripheral blood mononuclear cells were used for TCR beta sequencing. Genomic DNA was extracted from the blood cell samples with the Qiagen DNeasy Blood Extraction Kit. The data were obtained in a study of cytomegalovirus exposure and HLA in healthy donors listed by TCRdb under 2017. With regard to the full study: In an earlier analysis of 550 to 750 of the donors, about 260 Gb of sequence data and 100 million or so unique TCR beta sequences from about 180 million T cells were reported. An early release that covered more than 550 HLA-typed donors contained about 290 gigabases of sequencing data and tens of millions of unique TCR sequences. Of the 350 to 400 genotyped donors, roughly 85% fell in the genetic ancestry cluster associated with self-reported Caucasian donors. The aim of the study was to test whether cataloging public T cell receptors could identify signatures of past pathogen exposure. The T cell repertoires of 550 to 850 subjects were profiled by immunosequencing and related to cytomegalovirus serostatus. A separate validation cohort of more than 100 different subjects was used in addition to the roughly 670-subject first cohort. To predict cytomegalovirus infection status, the study combined high-throughput TCR immunosequencing, statistical association of individual TCRs with disease status, and machine learning. To study patterns of TCR occurrence, a later analysis re-analyzed previously published TCR beta repertoires from under 750 donors and added high-resolution HLA genotyping. In the later analysis, no new phenotypic data were used to find candidate immune exposures; instead, reliance was placed on TCR beta sequences and their occurrence across donors. An earlier analysis of 587 of the donors applied high-throughput TCR beta sequencing to assess whether each TCR beta V gene segment acted as functional or pseudogenic. Donor age, sex, ethnicity and CMV serostatus were compiled together with the repertoire data. A later genetic analysis took genome-wide SNP genotypes for about three fifths of the 666 donors and used that subset as a discovery cohort. All discovery cohort repertoires had been generated on a single sequencing platform. HLA typing covered class I and class II loci at four-digit resolution. The number of typed donors differed by locus: roughly 629-640 for A, B, C, DRB1 and DQB1; 500 to 550 for DQA1; fewer than 610 for DPA1; and 400 to 480 for DPB1. A few DR-DQ haplotypes were treated as single units for association and clustering because of strong linkage in the cohort. On average, around 230,000 unique TCR beta nucleotide sequences were sequenced per donor among 398 genotyped donors of the cohort, with roughly a sixth of those sequences being non-productive. General findings and caveats noted by the study authors: A later analysis found that TCR association rates varied across HLA loci, with DRB1 alleles showing the most associated TCRs and HLA-C alleles the fewest. Because the 87-base-pair reads could not distinguish some IMGT-functional V segments, including TRBV6-2 and TRBV6-3, those segments were excluded. Because counts were too low, more than 15 rarely observed V segments, including chromosome 9 orphons, were excluded from the earlier analysis of 500 to 700 of the donors. Most TCR sequences were seen in very few donors, while some public TCRs were found in many individuals. A later analysis found that HLA-associated TCR beta chains were more clonally expanded and had lower generation probabilities than equally common non-associated chains. A later genetic analysis associated a missense DCLRE1C variant with V-gene and J-gene trimming of TCR beta chains, and an independent cohort replicated the association. Cytomegalovirus status was reported to be diagnosed by the classifier with high specificity and sensitivity in both the original and validation cohorts. In this cohort, only TCR beta chains were sequenced, and detectable features were limited by the absence of alpha or paired-chain data. Strong co-occurrence of HLA alleles, especially DR and DQ, made assigning TCR associations to individual alleles difficult. A further reported finding was that TCR beta sequences accurately predicted the HLA-A and HLA-B alleles for most subjects in the first cohort. According to a later genetic analysis, donors in an Asian-associated ancestry cluster had fewer N-insertions in productive TCRs than the roughly 670-donor mean. In vitro tests confirmed that a few of the cytomegalovirus-associated TCR beta chains recognize cytomegalovirus antigens. The authors suggested that the approach could potentially be extended to other disease states and immunological phenotypes. According to a later analysis, parvovirus B19, influenza, CMV and Epstein-Barr virus appeared linked to several top co-occurrence clusters. At a false discovery rate of 0.05, a later analysis linked 15,000 to 20,000 TCR beta sequences to specific HLA alleles. The study listed 150 to 200 TCR beta chains as associated with cytomegalovirus. A group of highly shared sequence variants was considered likely to be a technical artifact of the sequencing pipeline. According to a later analysis, most CMV-associated TCR beta chains appeared to be HLA-restricted, and the HLA associations seemed to be driven largely by CMV exposure. CMV serostatus was the only immune exposure information available for the cohort. Because HLA typing was missing for some donors at each locus, association tests included only the typed subset. Correlated functional status among segregating V segments might reflect linkage disequilibrium, but an unknown experimental factor could not be ruled out. The presence/absence analyses assumed that sequencing depth was roughly uniform across donors, and that assumption may not be true. An earlier analysis of approximately 530 of the donors showed that most TCR beta V segments appeared in productive rearrangements either about 87% or about 30% of the time, which broadly matched IMGT annotations.

Germline trimming amounts to 5 bases on V and 7 bases on J, with 9 as the count of junction bases outside the gene matches. As encoded in the germline V gene, CDR1 is MNHNS while CDR2 is SASEGT. From its cysteine to its phenylalanine, the CDR3 spans 14 amino acids. Kept here is only the CDR3 DNA, which spans 42 bases and is read in frame from base 1. The chain couples TRBV6-1 to TRBJ2-3; TRBD1 fits 7 bases in the junction. The TCR was taken from a man between 35 and 55 years old in good health and CMV-seropositive. Sequenced material: PBMCs. The CDR3 reads CASSPDRDRNTQYF. The DNA is as follows: TGTGCCAGCAGTCCAGACAGGGATAGGAATACGCAGTATTTT.